The sequence of this TCR beta chain was determined in a study of early T cells in non-severe SARS-CoV-2 infection. As part of library construction, unique molecular identifiers were attached to individual cDNA molecules. A single record per CDR3 protein comes from TCRdb applying MiXCR to the 5' RACE reads. Of more than 65,000 distinct CDR3 sequences listed, 3.5% to 6% were seen once; the top ten hold roughly 3.4%. Germline assignment: CDR1 DFQATT and CDR2 SNEGSKA (reference sequence). The CDR3 contains 16 residues. Trimming took off 1 base at V and 8 bases at J, with 18 bases between the two ends. This TCR was sampled from an adult who was a healthcare worker with PCR-confirmed SARS-CoV-2 infection or an uninfected control (not recorded which). The donor label of this sample is uncertain. J is TRBJ1-6 and V is TRBV20-1, with D maybe TRBD1 (6 bases). The sequenced sample was whole blood, obtained at baseline. The chain's CDR3 is CSARALQGQVHSPLHF. The CDR3 DNA is TGCAGTGCTAGAGCCCTACAGGGCCAGGTCCATTCACCCCTCCACTTT.